Listed below are T cell receptor beta chains from one sample, sequenced in a study of beta chain features in type 1 diabetes. TCRdb keeps only in-frame clones here, not all; method: immunoSEQ multiplex PCR. The sample holds under 550,000 clones; about 10% are singletons and the top ten take over 0.035%. The specimen was naive CD4+ T cells from blood. These receptors came from a woman between 18 and 29 years old in good health. The CDR3 runs from the conserved cysteine through the conserved F or W. Each record gives: clone size, V gene, J gene, D gene, CDR3 DNA, CDR3 protein. The D gene is left open where the match is weak. Size tells how often a clone was seen (once, few, many) or the class of an expanded clone, and some rows leave it out.

few,TRBV4-2,TRBJ2-1,.,TGTGCCAGCAGCACCGGGGCTTACAATGAGCAGTTCTTC,CASSTGAYNEQFF
few,TRBV7-9,TRBJ2-1,TRBD1,TGTGCCAGCAGCCGACCGGGACAGTTCTACAATGAGCAGTTCTTC,CASSRPGQFYNEQFF
.,TRBV25-1,TRBJ2-5,.,TGTGCCAGCGGACCTTTAGGAGAGGGTGGCCTCCAAGAGACCCAGTACTTC,CASGPLGEGGLQETQYF
.,TRBV7-2,TRBJ2-6,.,TGTGCCAGCCGGAGATCTGGGGCCAACGTCCTGACTTTC,CASRRSGANVLTF
few,TRBV10-3,TRBJ2-1,.,TGTGCCATCAGTGCAGGCACAGGGTTTCAGCAGTTCTTC,CAISAGTGFQQFF
.,TRBV7-7,TRBJ2-3,TRBD1,TGTGCCAGCAGCAAGGACAGGGGCACAGATACGCAGTATTTT,CASSKDRGTDTQYF
.,TRBV6-5,TRBJ1-1,.,TGTGCCAGCAGTTACTTACAAGGGGAGGCTTTCTTT,CASSYLQGEAFF
.,TRBV25-1,TRBJ1-4,.,TGTGCCAGCAGTAACAGGGAAGATAATGAAAAACTGTTTTTT,CASSNREDNEKLFF
.,TRBV2,TRBJ1-2,.,TGTGCCAGCAGTGTCACGGTCGGCTACACCTTC,CASSVTVGYTF
few,TRBV7-3,TRBJ2-3,.,TGTGCCAGCAGCTTAACAGCCAGCGGCTTCCAAAAGGGCACAGATACGCAGTATTTT,CASSLTASGFQKGTDTQYF
.,TRBV7-2,TRBJ1-5,TRBD1,TGTGCCAGCAGCTTCCGGACAGGGAATCAGCCCCAGCATTTT,CASSFRTGNQPQHF
few,TRBV5-1,TRBJ2-5,.,TGCGCCAGCAGCCAATTGGCGGAGACCCAGTACTTC,CASSQLAETQYF
.,TRBV14,TRBJ1-4,TRBD1,TGTGCCAGCAGCGGGACAGCTCCTTTTGCAACTAATGAAAAACTGTTTTTT,CASSGTAPFATNEKLFF
.,TRBV5-1,TRBJ2-7,TRBD2,TGCGCCAGCAGCTCTAGCGGGAACTACGAGCAGTACTTC,CASSSSGNYEQYF
.,TRBV20-1,TRBJ2-3,.,TGCAGTGCGGAATTGGGTCCAACGCAGTATTTT,CSAELGPTQYF
.,TRBV9,TRBJ2-7,TRBD2,TGTGCCAGCAGCGTAGGGGCGGGAGGGACCTACGAGCAGTACTTC,CASSVGAGGTYEQYF
.,TRBV10-3,TRBJ2-1,TRBD1,TGTGCCACGTCGGGACAGTACAATGAGCAGTTCTTC,CATSGQYNEQFF
few,TRBV7-6,TRBJ2-2,TRBD1,TGTGCCAGCAGCAAGACAGGGCTCACCGGGGAGCTGTTTTTT,CASSKTGLTGELFF
.,TRBV2,TRBJ1-2,.,TGTGCCAGCAAAGTCCCTGGCTACACCTTC,CASKVPGYTF
few,TRBV29-1,TRBJ2-7,.,TGCAGCGTTGGAAAGGGGCGGTTGTACGAGCAGTACTTC,CSVGKGRLYEQYF
.,TRBV28,TRBJ2-5,TRBD1,TGTGCCAGCGGCGGACAGGGGATTTATGGAGAGACCCAGTACTTC,CASGGQGIYGETQYF